This TCR delta chain was captured by sequencing in a study of Vδ1+ human thymocytes. Thymocytes were sorted as CD3+ TCRVdelta1+ TCRVdelta2- after alphabeta T cell depletion. Sequences come from RNA converted to cDNA by reverse transcription. CDR3 amplicons came from multiplex PCR with pooled V-gene forward and constant-region reverse primers. TCRdb repeated clone calling on the multiplex PCR reads with CATT. The data contain roughly 25,000 delta-chain clones, about 7.4% of them singletons. J was trimmed by 4 bases and V by 4 bases; bases with no gene match: 27. This CDR3 comprises 21 residues. The germline gives CDR1 TSWWSYY, CDR2 QGS. Study conclusions and caveats: Thymic delta-chain repertoires held around 20% Vdelta2 sequences and few Vdelta3, despite high sort purity. Thymic TRG and TRD repertoires appeared highly polyclonal.

This clone was observed a handful of times. No antigen is known for it. This sequence was found in a girl in the first two years of life who had congenital heart surgery. J is TRDJ1 and V is TRDV1; 7 positions match TRDD3. The sequenced material came from Vdelta1+ gamma-delta thymocytes from the thymus. Subset noted: FACS-sorted CD3+ TCRalphabeta- TCRVdelta1+ TCRVdelta2- thymocytes. Here the CDR3 DNA reads TGTGCTCTTGGGGGACACATTTACCGCGTAATGGGGGACCCAATGTTCGATAAACTCATCTTT. Its protein product is CALGGHIYRVMGDPMFDKLIF.